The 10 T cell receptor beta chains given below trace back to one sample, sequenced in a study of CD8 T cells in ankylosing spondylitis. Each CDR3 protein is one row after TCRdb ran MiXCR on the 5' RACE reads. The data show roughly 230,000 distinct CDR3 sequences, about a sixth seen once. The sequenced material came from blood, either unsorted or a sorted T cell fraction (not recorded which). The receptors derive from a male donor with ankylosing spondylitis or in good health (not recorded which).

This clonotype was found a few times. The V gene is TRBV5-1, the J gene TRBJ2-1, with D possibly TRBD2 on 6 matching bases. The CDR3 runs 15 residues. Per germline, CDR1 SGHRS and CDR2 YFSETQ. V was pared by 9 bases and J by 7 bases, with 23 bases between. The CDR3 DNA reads TGCGCCACCCCCCCTGGCGGGAAGGGGAGAAATGAGCAGTTCTTC. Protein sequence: CATPPGGKGRNEQFF. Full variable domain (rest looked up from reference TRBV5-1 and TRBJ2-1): KAGVTQTPRYLIKTRGQQVTLSCSPISGHRSVSWYQQTPGQGLQFLFEYFSETQRNKGNFPGRFSGRQFSNSRSEMNVSTLELGDSALYLCATPPGGKGRNEQFFGPGTRLTVL.

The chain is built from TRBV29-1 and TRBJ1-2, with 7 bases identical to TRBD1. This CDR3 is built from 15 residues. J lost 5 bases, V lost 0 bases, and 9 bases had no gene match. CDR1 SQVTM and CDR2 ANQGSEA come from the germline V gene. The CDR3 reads CSVEDRTGEGYGYTF. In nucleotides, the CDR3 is TGCAGCGTTGAAGATCGTACAGGGGAGGGATATGGCTACACCTTC.

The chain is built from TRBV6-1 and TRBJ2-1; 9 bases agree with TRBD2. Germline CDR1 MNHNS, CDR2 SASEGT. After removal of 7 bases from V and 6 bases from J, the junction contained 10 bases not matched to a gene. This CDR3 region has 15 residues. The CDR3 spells CASMRLAERGNEQFF. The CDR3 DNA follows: TGTGCCAGCATGAGACTAGCGGAACGGGGCAATGAGCAGTTCTTC.

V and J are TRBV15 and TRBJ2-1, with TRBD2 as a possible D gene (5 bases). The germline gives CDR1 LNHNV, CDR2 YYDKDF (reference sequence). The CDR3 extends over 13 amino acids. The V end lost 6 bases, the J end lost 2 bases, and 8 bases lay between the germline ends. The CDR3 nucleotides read TGTGCCACCAGGACCGGGGCCTACAATGAGCAGTTCTTC. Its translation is CATRTGAYNEQFF.

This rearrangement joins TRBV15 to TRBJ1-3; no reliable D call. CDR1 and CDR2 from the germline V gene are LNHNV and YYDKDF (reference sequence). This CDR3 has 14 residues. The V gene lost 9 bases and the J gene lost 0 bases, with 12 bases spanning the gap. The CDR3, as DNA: TGTGCCACAAAGACGGTGAGCTCTGGAAACACCATATATTTT. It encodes CATKTVSSGNTIYF.

The DNA of the CDR3 is TGCGCCAGCAGCTTACTAGCGGGAGAAGTGTACAATGAGCAGTTCTTC. It specifies CASSLLAGEVYNEQFF. The chain carries TRBV5-1 and TRBJ2-1; 11 nucleotides match TRBD2. Per germline, CDR1 SGHRS and CDR2 YFSETQ. V shed 2 bases, J shed 4 bases, and the junction held 5 bases outside the gene matches. CDR3 length equals 16 residues.

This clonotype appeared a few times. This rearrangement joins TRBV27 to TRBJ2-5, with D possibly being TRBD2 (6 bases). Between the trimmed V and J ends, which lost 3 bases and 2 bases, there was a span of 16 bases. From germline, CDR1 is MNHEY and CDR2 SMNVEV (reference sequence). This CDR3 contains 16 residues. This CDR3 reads CASSFLAPHEQETQYF. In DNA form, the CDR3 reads TGTGCCAGCAGTTTTCTAGCGCCACACGAACAAGAGACCCAGTACTTC.

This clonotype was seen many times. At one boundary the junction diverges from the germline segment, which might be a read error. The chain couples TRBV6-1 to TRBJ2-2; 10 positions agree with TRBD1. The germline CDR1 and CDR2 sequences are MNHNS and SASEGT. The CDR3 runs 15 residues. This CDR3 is CASRPGTGVTRELFF. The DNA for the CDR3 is TGTGCCAGCAGGCCCGGGACAGGGGTCACCCGGGAGCTGTTTTTT.

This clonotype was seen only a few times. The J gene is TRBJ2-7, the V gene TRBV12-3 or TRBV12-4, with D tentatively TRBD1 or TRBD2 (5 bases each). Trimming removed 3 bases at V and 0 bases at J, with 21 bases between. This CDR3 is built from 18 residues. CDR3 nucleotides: TGTGCCAGCAGTTTGGAGCAGGGCCTGGGGGAGCACTCCTACGAGCAGTACTTC. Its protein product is CASSLEQGLGEHSYEQYF.

In nucleotides, the CDR3 is TGTGCCAGCAGCCCGGCGACTAGCGGGAGCCTCGAGCAGTACTTC. Amino acids: CASSPATSGSLEQYF. The chain couples TRBV7-8 to TRBJ2-7; TRBD2 aligns across 12 bases. The CDR3 contains 15 residues. V gave up 5 bases and J gave up 6 bases; unmatched junction bases: 8. Germline CDR1 and CDR2: SGHVS and FQNEAQ.